The 13 T cell receptor beta chains below all came from one sample that was sequenced in a study of T-cell memory formation after mild COVID-19. Each CDR3 protein gets one entry after TCRdb re-called the 5' RACE reads with MiXCR. The sample has over 60,000 distinct CDR3 sequences; 16% are singletons. The source material was PBMCs or a T cell subset sorted from them (not recorded which). Source of these receptors: an adult woman who had mild COVID-19 (a few samples of this study predate the infection). Cell type and time point are not known.

The genes are TRBV27 and TRBJ2-7; D may match TRBD1 or TRBD2 (6 bases each). The germline V gene has CDR1 MNHEY and CDR2 SMNVEV (reference sequence). Trimming left V 3 bases short and J 4 bases short, with 13 bases between. This CDR3 has 14 amino acids. The DNA for the CDR3 is TGTGCCAGCAGTTTGAGGGGGGCCGGGTACGAGCAGTACTTC. This codes for CASSLRGAGYEQYF.

This chain links TRBV7-8 with TRBJ1-1; the D is unclear. Germline-derived CDR1 and CDR2 are SGHVS and FQNEAQ. This CDR3 region has 13 residues. V was trimmed by 5 bases and J by 7 bases, leaving 14 bases between them. The CDR3 nucleotides read TGTGCCAGCAGCCCATCTCCCTCGAATGAAGCTTTCTTT. This translates into CASSPSPSNEAFF.

This clonotype turned up a few times. The chain links TRBV4-1 to TRBJ1-1; D is perhaps TRBD1 (5 bases). V lost 0 bases to trimming and J lost 1 base, with 12 bases between them. This CDR3 contains 16 residues. Germline V lookup: CDR1 MGHRA, CDR2 YSYEKL. CDR3 sequence reads: CASSQDRGRENTEAFF. CDR3 nucleotide sequence: TGCGCCAGCAGCCAAGATCGGGGCCGAGAGAACACTGAAGCTTTCTTT.

Points on this clonotype: One end of the junction is discordant with germline, which a read error may explain. This sequence joins TRBV6-5 and TRBJ2-3, with TRBD2 matching 8 bases. The germline CDR1 and CDR2 sequences are MNHEY and SVGAGI. The CDR3 is made up of 15 amino acids. In DNA, the CDR3 is TGTGCCAGCAGTGCCAGCGGGGGCCCCACAGATACGCAGTGTTTT. Amino acids: CASSASGGPTDTQCF.

CDR3 DNA sequence: TGTGCCAGCGCGCAAGGGGCTAGCGGGAGGCGGAGTGAGCAGTTCTTC. Translating it yields CASAQGASGRRSEQFF. The chain couples TRBV2 to TRBJ2-1, with 11 bases lining up with TRBD2. Germline V gene data show CDR1 as SNHLY and CDR2 as FYNNEI. The CDR3 loop spans 16 amino acids. V shed 8 bases, J shed 9 bases, and the junction held 15 bases outside the gene matches.

This clonotype was found a few times. This sequence joins TRBV14 and TRBJ2-7; 9 bases fit TRBD2. Germline V gives CDR1 SGHDN, CDR2 FVKESK. Trimming cost V 0 bases and J 4 bases; bases outside gene matches: 10. This CDR3 region has 17 residues. Written as DNA, the CDR3 is TGTGCCAGCAGCCAAGATTATTGGCGGGAGGGCCGATACGAGCAGTACTTC. Protein: CASSQDYWREGRYEQYF.

J is TRBJ1-1 and V is TRBV12-3 or TRBV12-4; weak D call: TRBD1 (5 bases). V shed 5 bases and J shed 6 bases, with 10 bases lying between them. The CDR3 extends over 12 amino acids. CDR3 DNA sequence: TGTGCCAGCAGTGGCACAGGCCCTGAAGCTTTCTTT. Translating gives CASSGTGPEAFF.

J is TRBJ2-5 and V is TRBV6-5; TRBD1 is a possible D gene (6 bases). V was shortened by 6 bases and J by 2 bases, with 22 bases between the two germline ends. This CDR3 region has 17 residues. Germline V gene data show CDR1 as MNHEY and CDR2 as SVGAGI. The CDR3 DNA follows: TGTGCCAGCAGACCCAACACGAAAACAGGGTCACAAGAGACCCAGTACTTC. Residues: CASRPNTKTGSQETQYF.

This clonotype has only a few counts. The chain uses TRBV11-1 and TRBJ2-3; D is uncertain. Germline V gene data show CDR1 as SGHAT and CDR2 as FQDESV (reference sequence). The CDR3 runs 16 residues. Deletions cut 3 bases from V and 0 bases from J, with 13 bases between. CDR3 nucleotide sequence: TGTGCCAGCAGCTTGAGAGGCCCGGAAAGCACAGATACGCAGTATTTT. Protein: CASSLRGPESTDTQYF.

This rearrangement joins TRBV4-1 to TRBJ2-4; 8 bases are shared with TRBD1. Germline V CDR1 and CDR2: MGHRA, YSYEKL. Trimming took 0 bases from V and 8 from J; bases not matched to a gene: 6. This CDR3 contains 15 residues. DNA for the CDR3: TGCGCCAGCAGCCAAGAAGGCAGGGGGCCGGACATTCAGTACTTC. This gives the protein CASSQEGRGPDIQYF.

This clonotype was counted a few times. The chain combines TRBV5-5 with TRBJ2-3; 7 nucleotides line up with TRBD2. CDR1 is SGHKS and CDR2 is YYEKEE in the germline V gene (reference sequence). The J segment lost 2 bases and the V segment lost 4 bases, leaving 28 bases of the junction unmatched. CDR3 length equals 22 residues. The CDR3 protein is CASSPTGGGAEAAGAYTDTQYF. As DNA, the CDR3 is TGTGCCAGCAGCCCCACGGGGGGAGGGGCCGAGGCGGCGGGAGCCTACACAGATACGCAGTATTTT.

This clonotype was observed a few times. The chain employs TRBV7-9 and TRBJ1-1; a weak D match, TRBD1 (5 bases). Germline V lookup: CDR1 SEHNR, CDR2 FQNEAQ (reference sequence). The V gene lost 8 bases and the J gene lost 1 base, with 11 bases spanning the gap. The CDR3 spans 13 residues. The CDR3 nucleotides read TGTGCCAGCCGAAGAACAGGGAACACTGAAGCTTTCTTT. It specifies CASRRTGNTEAFF. Looking up the rest from reference TRBV7-9 and TRBJ1-1 gives the full variable domain: DTGVSQNPRHKITKRGQNVTFRCDPISEHNRLYWYRQTLGQGPEFLTYFQNEAQLEKSRLLSDRFSAERPKGSFSTLEIQRTEQGDSAMYLCASRRTGNTEAFFGQGTRLTVV.

The chain combines TRBV24-1 with TRBJ2-5; tentative D call: TRBD2 (6 bases). CDR1 and CDR2 (germline): KGHDR, SFDVKD. V shed 5 bases and J shed 5 bases, with 14 bases lying between them. This CDR3 is built from 14 residues. The CDR3: CATSGGVGRETQYF. The CDR3 DNA is TGTGCCACCAGTGGGGGGGTCGGCCGCGAGACCCAGTACTTC.